This section outlines one TCR beta chain sequence together with its context. Antigen unknown. The source of the sample is a study of cytomegalovirus exposure and HLA in healthy donors. Findings and caveats of the study: Most of the TCR beta V segments (in an earlier analysis) were productive either about 90% or about 30% of the time. TCR beta sequences reportedly predicted most subjects' HLA-A and HLA-B alleles accurately. Later on, an analysis tied roughly 17,000 TCR beta sequences to HLA alleles at 0.05 false discovery rate. In a later analysis, a missense DCLRE1C variant was linked to TCR beta V- and J-gene trimming.

Germline CDR1 reads MGHRA; CDR2 reads YSYEKL. Deletions cut 4 bases from V and 1 base from J, with 16 bases between. CDR3 length: 16 residues. The PCR employed 60 Vbeta primers together with 13 Jbeta primers. Here immunoSEQ multiplex PCR was the method, and the copy in TCRdb shows in-frame clones only, minus some. The sample has around 140,000 clones, more than 60% seen once. Source material: PBMCs. The rearrangement links TRBV4-1 to TRBJ1-2, with D maybe TRBD1 (5 bases). The sequence came from a male donor in good health and CMV-seronegative. Written as DNA, the CDR3 is TGCGCCAGCAGCCGCGGGACGGCGGAATTTAACTATGGCTACACCTTC. Translation: CASSRGTAEFNYGYTF.